This T cell receptor beta chain was obtained from a study of blood T cell repertoires in COVID-19. For the study at large: From the United States, Italy and Spain came samples of acute and convalescent COVID-19. PBMCs, B-cell-depleted T cells, or T cells were the source of the cDNA or gDNA that made up the material.

V was pared by 10 bases and J by 2 bases, with 11 bases between. In germline, CDR1 is MDHEN, CDR2 SYDVKM. The CDR3 length is 12 residues. Original methodology: Nucleated cell counts were estimated from reference gene primer amplification. The table came from immunoSEQ multiplex PCR; TCRdb's copy has only in-frame clones and leaves some out. The DNA gave D and trimming, while V, J and clone size come from that table. The repertoire has around 350,000 clones, around 86% of them found once; the top ten carry around 3%. Sequenced input: peripheral blood. This receptor was obtained from a human donor in a cohort sampled during active COVID-19. The chain is built from TRBV28 and TRBJ2-5, with D possibly being TRBD1 (5 bases). CDR3: CAIGAPQETQYF. As DNA, the CDR3 is TGTGCCATAGGGGCGCCTCAAGAGACCCAGTACTTC.